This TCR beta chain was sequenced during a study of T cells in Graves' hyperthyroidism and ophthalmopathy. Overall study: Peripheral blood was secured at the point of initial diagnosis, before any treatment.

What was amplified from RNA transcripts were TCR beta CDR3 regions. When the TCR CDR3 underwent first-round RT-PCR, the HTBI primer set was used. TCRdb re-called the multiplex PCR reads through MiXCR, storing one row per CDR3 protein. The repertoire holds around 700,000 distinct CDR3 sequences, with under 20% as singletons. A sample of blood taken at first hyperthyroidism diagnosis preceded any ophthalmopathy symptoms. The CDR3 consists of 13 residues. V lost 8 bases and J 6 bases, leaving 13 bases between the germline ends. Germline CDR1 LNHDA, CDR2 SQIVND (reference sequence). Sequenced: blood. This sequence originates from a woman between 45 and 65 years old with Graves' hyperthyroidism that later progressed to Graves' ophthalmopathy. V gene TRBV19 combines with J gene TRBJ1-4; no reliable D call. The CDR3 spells CASQDLLDEKLFF. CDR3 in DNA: TGTGCCAGTCAGGACCTATTAGATGAAAAACTGTTTTTT.